Sequencing of this T cell receptor beta chain was carried out in a study of T cell responses to AZD1222 COVID-19 vaccine. Across the whole study: Second-dose groups at about 4 or about 12 weeks were pooled. Study-wide findings and caveats: The study sampled repertoires only after the peak T cell response. Baseline seropositives among AZD1222 recipients totaled only five to seven. Across the whole spike, CD4 TCRs peaked at regions 160-218 and 743-854.

Comment on this clone: Its antigen is currently unknown.

TCRdb keeps only in-frame clones here, not all; method: immunoSEQ multiplex PCR. The table includes 130,000 to 150,000 clones, approximately 89% detected once. V was shortened by 6 bases and J by 0 bases, with 12 bases between the two germline ends. The V gene's germline CDR1 is SNHLY and CDR2 FYNNEI. The length of the CDR3 is 15 residues. The chain uses TRBV2 and TRBJ1-3; weak D call: TRBD1 (6 bases). The sequencing used peripheral blood, collected on day 0 of AZD1222 vaccination. This receptor was identified in an adult in good health. CDR3 nucleotides: TGTGCCAGCAGGCCAAACAGGGCCTCTGGAAACACCATATATTTT. Its protein is CASRPNRASGNTIYF.